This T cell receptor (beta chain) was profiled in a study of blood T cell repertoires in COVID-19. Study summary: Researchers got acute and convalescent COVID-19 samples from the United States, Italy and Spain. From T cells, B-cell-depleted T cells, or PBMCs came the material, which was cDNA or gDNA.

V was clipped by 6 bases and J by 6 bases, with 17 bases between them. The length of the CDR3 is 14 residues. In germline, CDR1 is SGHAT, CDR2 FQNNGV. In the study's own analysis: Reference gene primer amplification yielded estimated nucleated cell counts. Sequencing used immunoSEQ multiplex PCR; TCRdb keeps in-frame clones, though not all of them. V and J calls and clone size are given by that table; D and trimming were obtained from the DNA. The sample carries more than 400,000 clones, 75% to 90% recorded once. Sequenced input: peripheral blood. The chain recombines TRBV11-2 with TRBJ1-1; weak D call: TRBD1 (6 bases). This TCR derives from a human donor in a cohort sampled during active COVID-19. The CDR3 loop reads CASRENQGKPEAFF. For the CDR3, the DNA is TGTGCCAGCAGGGAAAATCAGGGGAAGCCTGAAGCTTTCTTT. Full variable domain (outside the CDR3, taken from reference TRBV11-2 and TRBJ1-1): EAGVAQSPRYKIIEKRQSVAFWCNPISGHATLYWYQQILGQGPKLLIQFQNNGVVDDSQLPKDRFSAERLKGVDSTLKIQPAKLEDSAVYLCASRENQGKPEAFFGQGTRLTVV.